What follows are 32 T cell receptor beta chains derived from one specimen sequenced in a study of OX40 agonist ivuxolimab in advanced cancers. This table comes from immunoSEQ multiplex PCR, and its TCRdb copy is limited to in-frame clones, with some not included. The data contain roughly 62,000 clones, over 80% of them singletons. Specimen: CD4+ or CD8+ T cells sorted from blood, collected in a trial of the OX40 agonist ivuxolimab. The source of these receptors is an adult with an advanced solid tumor such as melanoma, head and neck, liver or kidney cancer.

The chain joins TRBV4-2 to TRBJ2-1, with 9 bases lining up with TRBD2. The J segment lost 6 bases and the V segment lost 0 bases, leaving 6 bases of the junction unmatched. This CDR3 is built from 16 residues. Germline V gives CDR1 LGHNA, CDR2 YNFKEQ. CDR3 in DNA: TGTGCCAGCAGCCAAGAAGGTAGCGGGGGACCCAATGAGCAGTTCTTC. Amino acids: CASSQEGSGGPNEQFF.

This rearrangement joins TRBV7-2 to TRBJ2-1; 13 bases fit TRBD2. The CDR3 runs to 15 residues. Per the germline V gene, CDR1 is SGHTA and CDR2 is FQGNSA. The ends lost 5 bases at V and 7 bases at J; junction bases unmatched: 5. The CDR3 DNA is TGTGCCAGCAGCGGACTAGCGGGAGTGTATAATGAGCAGTTCTTC. It codes for CASSGLAGVYNEQFF.

The chain combines TRBV7-6 with TRBJ1-1; a possible D gene is TRBD1 (6 bases). Germline V lookup: CDR1 SGHVS, CDR2 FNYEAQ. The V and J ends lost 1 base and 4 bases respectively, with 13 bases between them. The CDR3 covers 15 residues. The CDR3 region is CASSLEGGGITEAFF. CDR3 coding DNA: TGTGCCAGCAGCTTAGAAGGGGGAGGGATCACTGAAGCTTTCTTT.

This clone was found a few times. The V and J genes are TRBV19 and TRBJ2-7; 9 nucleotides agree with TRBD1. V lost 4 bases to trimming and J lost 0 bases; unmatched junction nucleotides: 4. Per the germline V gene, CDR1 is LNHDA and CDR2 is SQIVND (reference sequence). The CDR3 covers 15 residues. As DNA, the CDR3 is TGTGCCAGTAGTACTGGACAGGGGCGCTCCTACGAGCAGTACTTC. It translates to CASSTGQGRSYEQYF. The full variable domain, in which reference TRBV19 and TRBJ2-7 provide the parts outside the CDR3, is DGGITQSPKYLFRKEGQNVTLSCEQNLNHDAMYWYRQDPGQGLRLIYYSQIVNDFQKGDIAEGYSVSREKKESFPLTVTSAQKNPTAFYLCASSTGQGRSYEQYFGPGTRLTVT.

This clone was detected only once. This sequence joins TRBV12-1 and TRBJ2-7; the DNA was not used to check the table's D call, TRBD2. TRBV12-1 is a pseudogene segment. The CDR3 runs to 16 residues. The CDR3 spells CAGGSVQREKRDEQYF. The CDR3 nucleotides read TGTGCCGGAGGGTCCGTTCAGCGGGAGAAAAGGGACGAGCAGTACTTC.

The chain links TRBV27 to TRBJ2-1; 9 bases map to TRBD1. This CDR3 contains 14 residues. With V trimmed by 3 bases and J by 8 bases, 5 bases remained unmatched. In germline, CDR1 is MNHEY, CDR2 SMNVEV (reference sequence). The CDR3 DNA reads as TGTGCCAGCAGTTTGACCGGGACAGGGTATGAGCAGTTCTTC. Its protein is CASSLTGTGYEQFF.

This chain links TRBV4-2 with TRBJ2-1; the D gene is possibly TRBD2 (6 bases). The CDR3 is 14 amino acids. CDR1 and CDR2 (germline): LGHNA, YNFKEQ. V was cut by 2 bases and J by 9 bases, with 14 bases left in between. In nucleotides, the CDR3 is TGTGCCAGCAGCCAACGACTAGGGGCAGGTGAGCAGTTCTTC. It encodes CASSQRLGAGEQFF.

The rearrangement joins TRBV5-1 to TRBJ1-4; unclear D gene. Per the germline V gene, CDR1 is SGHRS and CDR2 is YFSETQ. This CDR3 is 16 amino acids long. Trimming left V 0 bases short and J 5 bases short, with 14 bases between. CDR3 amino acids: CASSLAPGEGNEKLFF. CDR3 nucleotide sequence: TGCGCCAGCAGCTTGGCTCCCGGGGAGGGCAATGAAAAACTGTTTTTT.

This rearrangement joins TRBV4-1 to TRBJ2-7, with 10 bases identical to TRBD2. The CDR3 contains 15 residues. Germline V gene data show CDR1 as MGHRA and CDR2 as YSYEKL. The ends lost 6 bases at V and 6 bases at J; junction bases unmatched: 11. The CDR3 loop is CASSRGLAADSEQYF. The CDR3 coding sequence is TGCGCCAGCAGTCGAGGACTAGCGGCTGATAGCGAGCAGTACTTC.

V gene TRBV27 combines with J gene TRBJ2-1, with no clear D. This CDR3 is 15 amino acids long. Trimming removed 3 bases from V and 0 bases from J, with 9 bases in between. Germline-derived CDR1 and CDR2 are MNHEY and SMNVEV (reference sequence). This CDR3 is CASSFRLSSYNEQFF. CDR3 nucleotide sequence: TGTGCCAGCAGTTTTAGACTGAGCTCCTACAATGAGCAGTTCTTC.

V and J are TRBV4-1 and TRBJ1-3; a weak D match, TRBD1 (5 bases). Trimming cost V 5 bases and J 0 bases, with 11 bases left between them. Per the germline V gene, CDR1 is MGHRA and CDR2 is YSYEKL. The CDR3 spans 15 residues. The CDR3 spells CASSYDSSSGNTIYF. CDR3 nucleotide sequence: TGCGCCAGCAGCTATGACAGCTCCTCTGGAAACACCATATATTTT.

The CDR3 DNA reads as TGTGCCAGCAGACAGGGGAACTATGGCTACACCTTC. Protein product: CASRQGNYGYTF. The genes are TRBV5-5 and TRBJ1-2; TRBD1 aligns across 7 bases. The germline V gene has CDR1 SGHKS and CDR2 YYEKEE (reference sequence). V shed 5 bases and J 2 bases; nucleotides not matched to a gene: 0. The CDR3 has 12 amino acids.

The chain is built from TRBV7-9 and TRBJ2-7; D is undetermined. Deletions cut 4 bases from V and 0 bases from J, with 7 bases between. The V gene's germline CDR1 is SEHNR and CDR2 FQNEAQ (reference sequence). The CDR3 loop spans 13 amino acids. CDR3: CASSSPRSYEQYF. The CDR3 coding sequence is TGTGCCAGCAGCTCACCCCGCTCCTACGAGCAGTACTTC. Looking up the rest from reference TRBV7-9 and TRBJ2-7 gives the full variable domain: DTGVSQNPRHKITKRGQNVTFRCDPISEHNRLYWYRQTLGQGPEFLTYFQNEAQLEKSRLLSDRFSAERPKGSFSTLEIQRTEQGDSAMYLCASSSPRSYEQYFGPGTRLTVT.

The V and J genes are TRBV7-9 and TRBJ2-5; maybe TRBD1 (8 bases). The germline CDR1 and CDR2 sequences are SEHNR and FQNEAQ (reference sequence). The CDR3 consists of 15 residues. Trimming cost V 1 base and J 5 bases, with 14 bases left between them. The CDR3 DNA follows: TGTGCCAGCAGCTTAGTAGGACAGGGAGGGGAGACCCAGTACTTC. Amino acids: CASSLVGQGGETQYF.

The chain recombines TRBV28 with TRBJ1-1; weak D call: TRBD1 (5 bases). Germline values: CDR1 MDHEN, CDR2 SYDVKM. The CDR3 runs to 17 residues. V dropped 5 bases and J dropped 7 bases, with 26 bases sitting between them. The CDR3 coding sequence is TGTGCCAGCAGTCCGATACGACTCACTGCGGGACTTATTGAAGCTTTCTTT. It encodes CASSPIRLTAGLIEAFF.

The CDR3 spells CASSVGDAANYGYTF. The CDR3 region has the DNA TGTGCCAGCAGCGTGGGGGACGCAGCTAACTATGGCTACACCTTC. The rearrangement joins TRBV9 to TRBJ1-2, with D tentatively TRBD1 (5 bases). Germline CDR1 SGDLS, CDR2 YYNGEE. Trimming pared 2 bases from V and 0 bases from J, leaving 11 bases between. CDR3 length: 15 residues.

The J gene is TRBJ2-7, the V gene TRBV4-2, with TRBD1 as a possible D gene (5 bases). Germline-derived CDR1 and CDR2 are LGHNA and YNFKEQ. The CDR3 loop spans 14 amino acids. V gave up 1 base and J gave up 3 bases, with 10 bases separating them. The CDR3 region has the DNA TGTGCCAGCAGCCAAGTCTTAGGGGACTACGAGCAGTACTTC. Residues: CASSQVLGDYEQYF.

The chain is built from TRBV7-6 and TRBJ2-2; D not certain. V was cut by 5 bases and J by 5 bases, with 6 bases left in between. The CDR3 has 12 amino acids. CDR1 and CDR2 from the germline V gene are SGHVS and FNYEAQ. The DNA of the CDR3 is TGTGCCAGCAGCCGAGGTACCGGGGAGCTGTTTTTT. Amino acid sequence: CASSRGTGELFF.

The V and J genes are TRBV5-3 and TRBJ2-7; maybe TRBD2 (5 bases). TRBV5-3 falls under the ORF class, with uncertain function. Trimming removed 6 bases at V and 2 bases at J, with 15 bases between. The CDR3 runs 14 residues. The CDR3 nucleotides read TGTGCCAGAACCCTAACTAGAAATACCTACGAGCAGTACTTC. This translates into CARTLTRNTYEQYF.

The chain has TRBV7-9 and TRBJ2-7; 7 bases line up with TRBD2. V dropped 4 bases and J dropped 7; count of bases not matched to a gene: 7. This CDR3 is 13 amino acids long. CDR1 and CDR2 from the germline V gene are SEHNR and FQNEAQ (reference sequence). The CDR3 region has the DNA TGTGCCAGCAGCTCCCGAGGAGCGGGGGAGCAGTACTTC. Its translation: CASSSRGAGEQYF.

The chain recombines TRBV28 with TRBJ2-7; possible D gene TRBD2, 6 bases. Trimming took 3 bases from V and 3 from J, leaving 12 bases between them. The CDR3 sequence is 14 residues long. CDR1 and CDR2 (germline): MDHEN, SYDVKM. The CDR3 loop reads CASSFSGASYEQYF. The CDR3 bases are TGTGCCAGCAGTTTTTCGGGAGCAAGCTACGAGCAGTACTTC.

This clone was seen only once. V gene TRBV5-1 combines with J gene TRBJ2-5, with 8 bases that match TRBD1. V was clipped by 4 bases and J by 3 bases; unmatched bases: 8. This CDR3 spans 15 amino acids. Germline V gives CDR1 SGHRS, CDR2 YFSETQ. The CDR3 loop is CASSDRDRTKETQYF. The CDR3 DNA reads TGCGCCAGCAGCGACCGGGACAGGACTAAAGAGACCCAGTACTTC.

The gene calls are TRBV28 and TRBJ2-3; 8 nucleotides agree with TRBD2. The CDR3 sequence is 15 residues long. Germline CDR1 and CDR2: MDHEN and SYDVKM. V was clipped by 5 bases and J by 0 bases; unmatched bases: 4. The CDR3 DNA reads TGTGCCAGCAGTGGGCAGCGGGAGAGCACAGATACGCAGTATTTT. As protein: CASSGQRESTDTQYF.

This chain joins TRBV7-6 and TRBJ2-1; 7 bases agree with TRBD2. Germline V gene data show CDR1 as SGHVS and CDR2 as FNYEAQ. The V and J ends lost 1 base and 6 bases, in that order; junction bases with no gene match: 6. The CDR3 has 15 residues. The CDR3 reads CASSLVAGDGNEQFF. DNA of the CDR3: TGTGCCAGCAGCTTAGTGGCGGGAGATGGCAATGAGCAGTTCTTC.

This sequence joins TRBV29-1 and TRBJ2-1; no clear D gene. Deletions cut 7 bases from V and 0 bases from J, with 10 bases between. The CDR3 runs to 13 residues. Germline CDR1 reads SQVTM; CDR2 reads ANQGSEA. CDR3 DNA sequence: TGCAGCGAGTTTTCGGGCTCCTACAATGAGCAGTTCTTC. This codes for CSEFSGSYNEQFF.

This chain uses TRBV27 with TRBJ1-4, with 7 positions matching TRBD1. The germline CDR1 and CDR2 sequences are MNHEY and SMNVEV (reference sequence). This CDR3 spans 15 amino acids. V lost 7 bases to trimming and J lost 4 bases; unmatched junction nucleotides: 9. This CDR3 reads CASKPRGLDNEKLFF. CDR3 coding DNA: TGTGCCAGCAAGCCGAGGGGGCTGGATAATGAAAAACTGTTTTTT.

This clone was seen once. This sequence joins TRBV7-9 and TRBJ2-7; a possible D gene is TRBD2 (6 bases). Germline-derived CDR1 and CDR2 are SEHNR and FQNEAQ (reference sequence). The V end was cut by 5 bases, the J end by 4 bases, with 12 bases between. The CDR3 spans 13 residues. In DNA, the CDR3 is TGTGCCAGCAGCCCGGCGGGATGGTACGAGCAGTACTTC. Translation: CASSPAGWYEQYF.

This clone occurred once. The V gene is TRBV6-4, the J gene TRBJ2-1, with D possibly TRBD2 on 7 matching bases. The CDR3 consists of 15 residues. The germline gives CDR1 MRHNA, CDR2 SNTAGT. Trimming took off 3 bases at V and 1 base at J, with 10 bases between the two ends. The DNA for the CDR3 is TGTGCCAGCAGTGAAAGGGGGGGGTCCTACAATGAGCAGTTCTTC. Translation: CASSERGGSYNEQFF.

V gene TRBV11-1 combines with J gene TRBJ2-3; no firm D call. CDR3 length: 12 residues. V shed 5 bases and J shed 3 bases, with 6 bases lying between them. The germline V gene has CDR1 SGHAT and CDR2 FQDESV (reference sequence). This chain's CDR3 is CASSRLTDTQYF. The CDR3 DNA sequence: TGTGCCAGCAGCAGATTAACAGATACGCAGTATTTT.

The V gene is TRBV6-5, the J gene TRBJ2-7; possible D gene TRBD1, 6 bases. The CDR3 is made up of 13 amino acids. Germline V gene lookup returns CDR1 MNHEY and CDR2 SVGAGI. V lost 6 bases and J 3 bases, leaving 12 bases between the germline ends. The CDR3 sequence is CASSLDRNYEQYF. As DNA, the CDR3 is TGTGCCAGCAGCCTGGACAGAAACTACGAGCAGTACTTC.

The chain links TRBV27 to TRBJ1-5; D may be TRBD1 (6 bases). Deletions cut 6 bases from V and 6 bases from J, with 21 bases between. Germline values: CDR1 MNHEY, CDR2 SMNVEV (reference sequence). The length of the CDR3 is 16 residues. In nucleotides, the CDR3 is TGTGCCAGCAGGCCGACAGGCCGGGGGTTAAGTCAGCCCCAGCATTTT. Translation: CASRPTGRGLSQPQHF.

This clone was seen only once. The CDR3, as DNA: TGTGCCAGCAGCCAAGGGACTAGCGGGAGCAATGAGCAGTTCTTC. The encoded protein is CASSQGTSGSNEQFF. The chain combines TRBV27 with TRBJ2-1, with 14 bases lining up with TRBD2. Germline lookup yields CDR1 MNHEY and CDR2 SMNVEV (reference sequence). The CDR3 runs to 15 residues. The V and J ends lost 6 bases and 6 bases, in that order; junction bases with no gene match: 4.